One sample yielded the 23 T cell receptor beta chains listed below, sequenced in a study of shared clonotypes between healthy human individuals. Repertoires were generated with immunoSEQ multiplex PCR, while TCRdb's copy carries only in-frame clones and drops some. The repertoire holds 2 million to 2.5 million clones, with 90% to 97% as singletons. Sequenced: naive CD4+ T cells sorted from blood. Subset of the sample: CD45RA+ positively selected. These receptors originate from a man in his late teens or twenties in good health.

The rearrangement uses TRBV5-1 and TRBJ2-5, with 7 bases that match TRBD1. V shed 5 bases, J shed 2 bases, and the junction held 3 bases outside the gene matches. CDR1 and CDR2 from the germline V gene are SGHRS and YFSETQ. The length of the CDR3 is 13 residues. CDR3 amino acids: CASRSTGQETQYF. CDR3 coding DNA: TGCGCCAGCAGGTCGACAGGGCAAGAGACCCAGTACTTC.

The CDR3 reads CASTPVGTGFATNEKLFF. DNA for the CDR3: TGTGCCAGCACTCCTGTGGGGACAGGGTTTGCAACTAATGAAAAACTGTTTTTT. The rearrangement uses TRBV28 and TRBJ1-4; 9 positions agree with TRBD1. Unmatched junction bases numbered 12, after V lost 7 bases and J lost 0 bases. CDR1 and CDR2 from the germline V gene are MDHEN and SYDVKM. This CDR3 spans 18 amino acids.

The CDR3 nucleotides are TGTGCCAGCAGCGTAGGCGGGAGGTACCAAGAGACCCAGTACTTC. It encodes CASSVGGRYQETQYF. The gene calls are TRBV9 and TRBJ2-5; 8 nucleotides agree with TRBD2. The CDR3 contains 15 residues. J was trimmed by 0 bases and V by 0 bases; bases with no gene match: 1. Germline CDR1 SGDLS, CDR2 YYNGEE.

Here the CDR3 DNA reads TGTGCCAGTAGTACGTCCGGGACTAGGGGCTACGAGCAGTACTTC. It is translated as CASSTSGTRGYEQYF. The chain joins TRBV19 to TRBJ2-7; TRBD2 matches at 8 bases. This CDR3 is 15 amino acids long. J gave up 3 bases and V 4 bases, and 8 bases lay outside the gene matches. Germline assignment: CDR1 LNHDA and CDR2 SQIVND (reference sequence). Full variable domain (outside the CDR3, taken from reference TRBV19 and TRBJ2-7): DGGITQSPKYLFRKEGQNVTLSCEQNLNHDAMYWYRQDPGQGLRLIYYSQIVNDFQKGDIAEGYSVSREKKESFPLTVTSAQKNPTAFYLCASSTSGTRGYEQYFGPGTRLTVT.

J is TRBJ1-1 and V is TRBV11-2; D perhaps matches TRBD1 (5 bases). In germline, CDR1 is SGHAT, CDR2 FQNNGV. This CDR3 contains 14 residues. V was cut by 5 bases and J by 7 bases, with 17 bases left in between. CDR3 sequence reads: CASSTPRDVGEAFF. DNA for the CDR3: TGTGCCAGCAGCACCCCCAGGGATGTGGGTGAAGCTTTCTTT. Using reference TRBV11-2 and TRBJ1-1 for the parts outside the CDR3, the full variable domain is EAGVAQSPRYKIIEKRQSVAFWCNPISGHATLYWYQQILGQGPKLLIQFQNNGVVDDSQLPKDRFSAERLKGVDSTLKIQPAKLEDSAVYLCASSTPRDVGEAFFGQGTRLTVV.

The genes are TRBV11-2 and TRBJ1-1, with D tentatively TRBD1 (5 bases). The CDR3 totals 14 residues. V was shortened by 4 bases and J by 0 bases, with 9 bases between the two germline ends. Per germline, CDR1 SGHAT and CDR2 FQNNGV. CDR3 residues: CASSSPTVNTEAFF. The CDR3 DNA sequence: TGTGCCAGCAGCTCTCCGACAGTGAACACTGAAGCTTTCTTT.

Concerning this clone: The conserved phenylalanine or tryptophan normally closing the CDR3 is absent here, so this likely arose from a read error. The limits of the CDR3 on the DNA are not certain, so only TCRdb's listed CDR3 is given. The V and J genes are TRBV5-1 and TRBJ1-5. Per the germline V gene, CDR1 is SGHRS and CDR2 is YFSETQ. The CDR3 numbers 13 amino acids, ends counted. CDR3: CASSLAGDDPFSL.

The rearrangement links TRBV7-2 to TRBJ1-4; no definite D call. V lost 1 base, J lost 7 bases, and 7 bases lay in between. This CDR3 comprises 13 residues. The germline CDR1 and CDR2 sequences are SGHTA and FQGNSA. The CDR3 protein is CASSLVVSEKLFF. In DNA form, the CDR3 reads TGTGCCAGCAGCTTAGTCGTCAGTGAAAAACTGTTTTTT.

Worth noting for this clone: Within the sample, other DNA sequences also encode this same CDR3. J is TRBJ2-2 and V is TRBV7-2, with 7 bases aligning to TRBD1. The CDR3 runs 15 residues. The trim removed 1 base at V and 3 bases at J, leaving 2 bases unmatched. Germline V gene data show CDR1 as SGHTA and CDR2 as FQGNSA. CDR3 sequence reads: CASSLVQGDTGELFF. The CDR3, as DNA: TGTGCCAGCAGCTTAGTTCAGGGGGACACCGGGGAGCTGTTTTTT.

In this sample, this clone turned up once. This rearrangement joins TRBV6-5 to TRBJ2-5; D possibly corresponds to TRBD2 (6 bases). This CDR3 contains 13 residues. The germline V and J ends were trimmed by 5 bases and 0 bases, with 7 bases remaining between them. Germline CDR1 MNHEY, CDR2 SVGAGI. CDR3 region: CASSGDYQETQYF. CDR3 sequence (DNA): TGTGCCAGCAGTGGGGACTACCAAGAGACCCAGTACTTC.

The chain couples TRBV7-2 to TRBJ1-6; TRBD1 matches at 8 bases. CDR3 size: 13 residues. Germline loops: CDR1 SGHTA, CDR2 FQGNSA. V lost 4 bases, J lost 10 bases, and 3 bases stayed unmatched. DNA of the CDR3: TGTGCCAGCAGCTCGGACAGGGCCTCACCCCTCCACTTT. Translated, it gives CASSSDRASPLHF.

V and J are TRBV5-1 and TRBJ1-3; TRBD1 matches at 7 bases. V was clipped by 4 bases and J by 1 base; unmatched bases: 2. In germline, CDR1 is SGHRS, CDR2 YFSETQ. The CDR3 is 14 residues long. This CDR3 reads CASSGQDSGNTIYF. The CDR3 DNA follows: TGCGCCAGCAGCGGACAGGATTCTGGAAACACCATATATTTT.

V is TRBV6-1 and J is TRBJ1-6; 9 nucleotides line up with TRBD1. Germline CDR1 and CDR2: MNHNS and SASEGT. The V gene end was trimmed by 6 bases and the J gene end by 10 bases; junction bases not matched to a gene: 10. CDR3 length equals 15 residues. Here the CDR3 reads CASRTRTGDWSPLHF. The CDR3 nucleotides are TGTGCCAGCAGAACCAGGACAGGGGATTGGTCACCCCTCCACTTT.

The sample holds one count of this clone. V usage is TRBV5-1 and J usage is TRBJ2-1; 10 bases are a match to TRBD2. Germline V gene sequence: CDR1 SGHRS, CDR2 YFSETQ. The CDR3 has 14 amino acids. The junction had 4 bases not matched to a gene; V was cut back by 4 bases and J by 6 bases. The CDR3 DNA reads as TGCGCCAGCAGCCAGCGGGAGGGGGGCAATGAGCAGTTCTTC. This encodes CASSQREGGNEQFF.

V is TRBV20-1 and J is TRBJ2-4, with D perhaps TRBD1 (6 bases). Trimming removed 6 bases at V and 6 bases at J, with 9 bases between. This CDR3 comprises 11 residues. Germline CDR1 is DFQATT and CDR2 is SNEGSKA (reference sequence). The DNA of the CDR3 is TGCAGTGCAGGACAGTTAAACATTCAGTACTTC. Encoded protein: CSAGQLNIQYF.

J is TRBJ2-1 and V is TRBV30, with D maybe TRBD2 (6 bases). The CDR3 is 13 residues long. V lost 0 bases and J lost 9, with 12 bases in between. Germline V CDR1 and CDR2: GTSNPN, SVGIG (reference sequence). The CDR3 spells CAWSVWTTGEQFF. CDR3 nucleotide sequence: TGTGCCTGGAGTGTTTGGACTACGGGTGAGCAGTTCTTC.

The chain employs TRBV5-4 and TRBJ1-2; 7 nucleotides agree with TRBD1. V shed 4 bases, J shed 4 bases, and the junction held 10 bases outside the gene matches. This CDR3 is 15 amino acids long. Germline V gives CDR1 SGHNT, CDR2 YYREEE (reference sequence). The CDR3 loop is CASSATRDSTYGYTF. In nucleotides, the CDR3 is TGTGCCAGCAGCGCAACCCGGGACAGCACCTATGGCTACACCTTC.

A word on this clone: Different DNA sequences within this sample yield the same CDR3. The chain joins TRBV6-1 to TRBJ1-3; 9 bases fit TRBD1. V gave up 3 bases and J gave up 0 bases; unmatched junction bases: 0. The CDR3 spans 15 residues. Per germline, CDR1 MNHNS and CDR2 SASEGT. The CDR3, as DNA: TGTGCCAGCAGTGAGACAGGGGGCTCTGGAAACACCATATATTTT. Translated, it gives CASSETGGSGNTIYF.

This chain joins TRBV10-3 and TRBJ2-7; a possible D gene is TRBD2 (6 bases). The CDR3 is 14 residues long. V lost 4 bases, J lost 6 bases, and 16 bases lay in between. Germline-derived CDR1 and CDR2 are ENHRY and SYGVKD. The CDR3 is CAISVGGEVSEQYF. The DNA for the CDR3 is TGTGCCATCAGTGTGGGGGGAGAAGTCAGCGAGCAGTACTTC.

The CDR3 protein is CASSFGTSVQQTQYF. DNA of the CDR3: TGCGCCAGCAGCTTTGGGACTTCAGTGCAGCAGACCCAGTACTTC. V is TRBV5-1 and J is TRBJ2-5; D is perhaps TRBD2 (6 bases). From germline, CDR1 is SGHRS and CDR2 YFSETQ. The CDR3 has 15 residues. Trimming left V 2 bases short and J 6 bases short, with 17 bases between.

The chain has TRBV19 and TRBJ2-7; tentative D call: TRBD2 (6 bases). Trimming took 3 bases from V and 7 from J, leaving 13 bases between them. CDR1 and CDR2 from the germline V gene are LNHDA and SQIVND (reference sequence). This CDR3 has 13 amino acids. CDR3 region: CASSIRLEVEQYF. Here the CDR3 DNA reads TGTGCCAGTAGTATCCGACTAGAAGTTGAGCAGTACTTC. The full variable domain, its missing parts supplied by reference TRBV19 and TRBJ2-7, is DGGITQSPKYLFRKEGQNVTLSCEQNLNHDAMYWYRQDPGQGLRLIYYSQIVNDFQKGDIAEGYSVSREKKESFPLTVTSAQKNPTAFYLCASSIRLEVEQYFGPGTRLTVT.

This clone was observed once. Different DNA sequences within this sample yield the same CDR3. V gene TRBV20-1 combines with J gene TRBJ1-4, with D hard to call. This CDR3 comprises 11 residues. With 3 bases removed from V and 5 bases from J, the gap between germline ends came to 4 bases. The germline V gene has CDR1 DFQATT and CDR2 SNEGSKA (reference sequence). The DNA for the CDR3 is TGCAGTGCTAGGGGAAATGAAAAACTGTTTTTT. Translated: CSARGNEKLFF.

To note about this clone: The same CDR3 can be traced to other DNA sequences in this sample. V gene TRBV18 combines with J gene TRBJ2-1; D unresolved. Trimming removed 2 bases at V and 0 bases at J, with 8 bases between. This CDR3 has 15 residues. The germline V gene has CDR1 KGHSH and CDR2 LQKENI. The CDR3 bases are TGTGCCAGCTCACCATTGGGTAGCTCCTACAATGAGCAGTTCTTC. This codes for CASSPLGSSYNEQFF.